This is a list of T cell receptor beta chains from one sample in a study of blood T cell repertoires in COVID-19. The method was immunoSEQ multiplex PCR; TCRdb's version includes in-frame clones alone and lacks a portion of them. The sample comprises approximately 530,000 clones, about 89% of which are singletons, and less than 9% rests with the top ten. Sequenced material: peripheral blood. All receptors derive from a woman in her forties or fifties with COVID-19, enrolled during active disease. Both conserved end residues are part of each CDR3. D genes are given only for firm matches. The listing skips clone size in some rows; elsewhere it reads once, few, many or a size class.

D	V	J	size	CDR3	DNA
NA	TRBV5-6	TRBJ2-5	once	CASSLGQTQETQYF	TGTGCCAGCAGCTTGGGACAGACCCAAGAGACCCAGTACTTC
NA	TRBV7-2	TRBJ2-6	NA	CASSLRGLSGANVLTF	TGTGCCAGCAGCTTAAGAGGGCTTTCTGGGGCCAACGTCCTGACTTTC
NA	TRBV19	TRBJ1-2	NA	CASNPSSAGFEYGYTF	TGTGCCAGTAATCCCTCGAGCGCGGGATTTGAGTATGGCTACACCTTC
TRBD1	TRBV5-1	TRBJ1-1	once	CASSLVGQGNTEAFF	TGCGCCAGCAGCTTGGTGGGACAGGGAAACACTGAAGCTTTCTTT
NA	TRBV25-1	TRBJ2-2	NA	CASRRSHGGELFF	TGTGCCAGCAGGAGGTCCCATGGCGGGGAGCTGTTTTTT
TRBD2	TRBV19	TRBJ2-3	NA	CASSGASGGSTDTQYF	TGTGCCAGTAGTGGAGCTAGCGGGGGTAGCACAGATACGCAGTATTTT
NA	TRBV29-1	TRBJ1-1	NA	CSVAASTEAFF	TGCAGCGTTGCCGCGAGCACTGAAGCTTTCTTT
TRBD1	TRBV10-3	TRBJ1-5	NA	CAIQRGDRDQPQHF	TGTGCCATTCAAAGGGGGGACAGGGATCAGCCCCAGCATTTT
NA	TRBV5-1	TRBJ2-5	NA	CASSAPLQETQYF	TGCGCCAGCAGCGCGCCCCTACAAGAGACCCAGTACTTC
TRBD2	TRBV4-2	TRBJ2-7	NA	CASSQDRFGGELVYEQYF	TGTGCCAGCAGCCAAGATAGGTTTGGGGGGGAGCTCGTCTACGAGCAGTACTTC
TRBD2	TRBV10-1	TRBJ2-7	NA	CASSNSGGFYEQYF	TGCGCCAGCAGTAATTCCGGGGGGTTCTACGAGCAGTACTTC
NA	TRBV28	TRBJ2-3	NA	CASTQPGGTDTQYF	TGTGCCAGCACCCAGCCGGGCGGGACAGATACGCAGTATTTT
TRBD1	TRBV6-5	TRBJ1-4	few	CASGGTGNEKLFF	TGTGCCAGCGGGGGGACAGGGAATGAAAAACTGTTTTTT
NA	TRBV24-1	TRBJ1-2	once	CATSEANLGAKGGYTF	TGTGCCACCAGTGAAGCAAATCTGGGGGCTAAGGGAGGCTACACCTTC
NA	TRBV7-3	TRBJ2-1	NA	CASSFLINEQFF	TGTGCCAGCAGCTTTCTTATTAATGAGCAGTTCTTC